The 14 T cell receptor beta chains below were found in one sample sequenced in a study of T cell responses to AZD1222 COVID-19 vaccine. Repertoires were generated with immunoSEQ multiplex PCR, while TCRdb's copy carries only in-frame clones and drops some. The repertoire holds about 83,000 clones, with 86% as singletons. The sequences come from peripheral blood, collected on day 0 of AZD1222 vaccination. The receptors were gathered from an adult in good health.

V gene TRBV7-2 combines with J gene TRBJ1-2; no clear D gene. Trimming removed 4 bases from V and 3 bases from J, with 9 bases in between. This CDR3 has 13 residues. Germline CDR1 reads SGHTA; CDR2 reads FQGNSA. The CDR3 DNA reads TGTGCCAGCAGCTCCTACGATGACTATGGCTACACCTTC. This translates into CASSSYDDYGYTF.

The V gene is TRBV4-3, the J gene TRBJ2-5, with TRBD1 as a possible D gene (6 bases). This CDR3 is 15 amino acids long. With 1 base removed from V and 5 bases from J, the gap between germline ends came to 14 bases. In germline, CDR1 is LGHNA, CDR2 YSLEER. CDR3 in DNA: TGCGCCAGCAGCCAAGTATTCGGCCAGGGGGAGACCCAGTACTTC. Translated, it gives CASSQVFGQGETQYF.

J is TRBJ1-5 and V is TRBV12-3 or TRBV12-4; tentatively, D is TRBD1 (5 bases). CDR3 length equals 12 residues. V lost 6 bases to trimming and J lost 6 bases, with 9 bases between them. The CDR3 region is CASRTGGQPQHF. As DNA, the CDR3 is TGTGCCAGCAGAACAGGCGGTCAGCCCCAGCATTTT.

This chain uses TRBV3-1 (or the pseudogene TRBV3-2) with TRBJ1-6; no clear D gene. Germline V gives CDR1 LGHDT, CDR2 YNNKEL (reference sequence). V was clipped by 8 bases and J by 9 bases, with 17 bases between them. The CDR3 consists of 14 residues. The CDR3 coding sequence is TGTGCCAGCGGGTCTGGCGTAGACGGTTCACCCCTCCACTTT. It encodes CASGSGVDGSPLHF.

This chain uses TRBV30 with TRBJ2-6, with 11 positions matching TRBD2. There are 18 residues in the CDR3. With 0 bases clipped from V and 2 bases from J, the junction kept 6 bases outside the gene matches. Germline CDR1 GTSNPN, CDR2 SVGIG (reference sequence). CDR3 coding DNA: TGTGCCTGGAGTGTAATAGCGGGGGGGCCCCCTGGGGCCAACGTCCTGACTTTC. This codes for CAWSVIAGGPPGANVLTF. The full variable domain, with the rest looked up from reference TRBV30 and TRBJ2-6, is SQTIHQWPATLVQPVGSPLSLECTVEGTSNPNLYWYRQAAGRGLQLLFYSVGIGQISSEVPQNLSASRPQDRQFILSSKKLLLSDSGFYLCAWSVIAGGPPGANVLTFGAGSRLTVL.

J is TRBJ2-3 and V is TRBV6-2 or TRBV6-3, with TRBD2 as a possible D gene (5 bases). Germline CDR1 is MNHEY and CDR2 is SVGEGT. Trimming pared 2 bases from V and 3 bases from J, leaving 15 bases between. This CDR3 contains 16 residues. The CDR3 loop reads CASSYQESRVTDTQYF. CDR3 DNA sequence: TGTGCCAGCAGTTACCAGGAGTCGAGGGTGACAGATACGCAGTATTTT.

This CDR3 is CASSLAGRQAGTEAFF. CDR3 DNA: TGCGCCAGCAGCTTGGCAGGCCGACAGGCGGGAACTGAAGCTTTCTTT. The rearrangement joins TRBV5-1 to TRBJ1-1, with D possibly TRBD1 on 6 matching bases. Trimming removed 0 bases from V and 5 bases from J, with 17 bases in between. CDR3 length equals 16 residues. Germline-derived CDR1 and CDR2 are SGHRS and YFSETQ.

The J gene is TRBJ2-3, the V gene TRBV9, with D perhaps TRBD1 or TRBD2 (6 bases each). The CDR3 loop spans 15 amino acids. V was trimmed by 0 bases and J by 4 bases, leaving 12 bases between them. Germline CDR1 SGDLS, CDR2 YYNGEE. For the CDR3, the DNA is TGTGCCAGCAGCGTAGAAGGGGGGCCTGCAGATACGCAGTATTTT. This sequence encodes CASSVEGGPADTQYF.

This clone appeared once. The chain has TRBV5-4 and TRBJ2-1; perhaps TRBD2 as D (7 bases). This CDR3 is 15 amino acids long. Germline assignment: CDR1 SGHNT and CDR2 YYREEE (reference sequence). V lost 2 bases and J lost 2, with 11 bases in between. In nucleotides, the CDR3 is TGTGCCAGCAGCTTTTCGGGGGGCCCCTACAATGAGCAGTTCTTC. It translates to CASSFSGGPYNEQFF.

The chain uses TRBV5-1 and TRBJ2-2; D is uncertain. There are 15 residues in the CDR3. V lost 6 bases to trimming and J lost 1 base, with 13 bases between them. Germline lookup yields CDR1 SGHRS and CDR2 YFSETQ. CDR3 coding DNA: TGCGCCAGCAAATCTATCCCGCGGAACACCGGGGAGCTGTTTTTT. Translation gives CASKSIPRNTGELFF.

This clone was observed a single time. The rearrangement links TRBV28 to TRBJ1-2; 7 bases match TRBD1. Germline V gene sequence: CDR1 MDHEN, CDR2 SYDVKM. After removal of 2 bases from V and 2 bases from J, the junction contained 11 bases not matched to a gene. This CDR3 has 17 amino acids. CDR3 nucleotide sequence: TGTGCCAGCAGTTTACACGTAGGGGGCGCTCCAAACTATGGCTACACCTTC. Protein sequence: CASSLHVGGAPNYGYTF.

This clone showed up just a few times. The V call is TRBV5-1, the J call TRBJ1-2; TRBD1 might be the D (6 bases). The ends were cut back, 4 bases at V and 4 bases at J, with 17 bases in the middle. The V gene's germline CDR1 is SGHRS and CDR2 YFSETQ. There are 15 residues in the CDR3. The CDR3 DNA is TGCGCCAGCAGCCTCCGCCGGGACACGGTCTATGGCTACACCTTC. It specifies CASSLRRDTVYGYTF.

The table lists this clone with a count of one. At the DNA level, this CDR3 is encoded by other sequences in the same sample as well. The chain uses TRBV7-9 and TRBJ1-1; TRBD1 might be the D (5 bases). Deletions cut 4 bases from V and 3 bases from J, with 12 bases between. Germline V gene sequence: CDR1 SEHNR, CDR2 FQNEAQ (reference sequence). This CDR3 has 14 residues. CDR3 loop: CASSSGPLHTEAFF. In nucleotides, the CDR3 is TGTGCCAGCAGCTCGGGACCGCTGCACACTGAAGCTTTCTTT.

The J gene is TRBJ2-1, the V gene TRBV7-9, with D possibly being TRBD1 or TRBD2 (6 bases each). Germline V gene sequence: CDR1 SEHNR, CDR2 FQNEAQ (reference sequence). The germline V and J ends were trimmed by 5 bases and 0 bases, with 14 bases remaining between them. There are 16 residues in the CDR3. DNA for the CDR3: TGTGCCAGCAGCCCCGCAGGGGACTTCTCCTACAATGAGCAGTTCTTC. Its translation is CASSPAGDFSYNEQFF.